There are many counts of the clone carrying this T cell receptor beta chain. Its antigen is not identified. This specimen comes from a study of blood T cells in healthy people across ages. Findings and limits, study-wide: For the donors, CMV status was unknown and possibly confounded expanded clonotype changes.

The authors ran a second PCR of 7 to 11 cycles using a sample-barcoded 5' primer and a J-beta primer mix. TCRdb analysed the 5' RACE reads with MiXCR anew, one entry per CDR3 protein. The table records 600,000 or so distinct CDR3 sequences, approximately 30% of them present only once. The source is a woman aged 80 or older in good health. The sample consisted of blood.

The CDR3 reads CSASVNTEAFF. As DNA, the CDR3 is TGCAGTGCTAGCGTGAACACTGAAGCTTTCTTT. The chain recombines TRBV20-1 with TRBJ1-1; D unclear. CDR1 DFQATT and CDR2 SNEGSKA come from the germline V gene (reference sequence). The CDR3 consists of 11 residues. Trimming took off 3 bases at V and 0 bases at J, with 2 bases between the two ends.